Below, 8 T cell receptor beta chains from the same sample are listed, as sequenced in a study of OX40 agonist ivuxolimab in advanced cancers. Some clones are missing from TCRdb's copy, which holds only in-frame ones; the method was immunoSEQ multiplex PCR. The table records approximately 99,000 clones, 95% to 96% of them present only once. The material was CD4+ or CD8+ T cells sorted from blood, obtained in a trial of the OX40 agonist ivuxolimab. These receptors were obtained from an adult with an advanced solid tumor such as melanoma, head and neck, liver or kidney cancer.

This chain joins TRBV7-9 and TRBJ2-7, with no clear D. Germline CDR1 reads SEHNR; CDR2 reads FQNEAQ (reference sequence). V lost 5 bases and J 1 base, leaving 15 bases between the germline ends. This CDR3 spans 15 amino acids. The CDR3 sequence: CASSLHTASSYEQYF. The CDR3 DNA reads as TGTGCCAGCAGCCTACATACGGCCTCTTCCTACGAGCAGTACTTC.

The rearrangement links TRBV14 to TRBJ2-4; D gene unclear. Germline V gene lookup returns CDR1 SGHDN and CDR2 FVKESK. Trimming pared 4 bases from V and 4 bases from J, leaving 8 bases between. The CDR3 consists of 13 residues. For the CDR3, the DNA is TGTGCCAGCAGCCCGCTACAGAAAAACATTCAGTACTTC. Translation: CASSPLQKNIQYF.

This clone was seen just once. J is TRBJ1-1 and V is TRBV19; D unclear. CDR3 length: 14 amino acids. Germline V gives CDR1 LNHDA, CDR2 SQIVND (reference sequence). The ends were cut back, 3 bases at V and 4 bases at J, with 12 bases in the middle. The CDR3 sequence is CASSILGRSTEAFF. CDR3 coding DNA: TGTGCCAGTAGTATTTTGGGGAGGAGCACTGAAGCTTTCTTT.

The chain couples TRBV27 to TRBJ1-2; TRBD1 matches 7 bases. V was pared by 1 base and J by 4 bases, with 6 bases of the junction left unmatched. The CDR3 consists of 15 residues. CDR1 is MNHEY and CDR2 is SMNVEV in the germline V gene (reference sequence). For the CDR3, the DNA is TGTGCCAGCAGTTTATTAGCAGGGGGGGTCTATGGCTACACCTTC. Amino acid sequence: CASSLLAGGVYGYTF.

This clone showed up just once. The chain carries TRBV29-1 and TRBJ2-1; either TRBD1 or TRBD2 may fit D (5 bases each). V shed 4 bases and J shed 9 bases, with 16 bases lying between them. The CDR3 has 13 residues. Germline values: CDR1 SQVTM, CDR2 ANQGSEA. The CDR3 sequence: CSVGSGTFGEQFF. The CDR3 DNA follows: TGCAGCGTTGGTTCAGGGACCTTTGGTGAGCAGTTCTTC.

This clone was seen only once. The chain employs TRBV6-7 and TRBJ2-1, with D possibly matching TRBD2 (6 bases). TRBV6-7 is marked as an open reading frame, function uncertain. The CDR3 sequence is 16 residues long. The V end was cut by 3 bases, the J end by 4 bases, with 16 bases between. The CDR3 DNA reads TGTGCCAGCAGTTATGGAACCGCGGGAAAATACAATGAGCAGTTCTTC. This gives the protein CASSYGTAGKYNEQFF.

The chain combines TRBV6-5 with TRBJ2-7, with a possible D match to TRBD1 (8 bases). V was clipped by 7 bases and J by 7 bases, with 20 bases between them. Germline V CDR1 and CDR2: MNHEY, SVGAGI. The CDR3 has 14 amino acids. In DNA form, the CDR3 reads TGTGCCAGCACCCCGGGGGGACAGGCCTTGGAGCAGTACTTC. Protein product: CASTPGGQALEQYF.

The J gene is TRBJ1-2, the V gene TRBV28; TRBD1 matches at 7 bases. CDR1 is MDHEN, CDR2 SYDVKM, per germline. J lost 6 bases, V lost 6 bases, and 10 bases had no gene match. The CDR3 is made up of 14 amino acids. The CDR3 here is CASSNIGTVDGYTF. The CDR3 DNA sequence: TGTGCCAGCAGCAATATCGGGACAGTCGATGGCTACACCTTC.